This TCR beta chain appears in the sequencing data of a study of shared clonotypes between healthy human individuals. Study-level results: Rarefaction indicated that sorted-subset sequencing remained incomplete although depth was large. What limited the represented genetic and exposure-history diversity was the small number of donors.

This clone turned up a few times. Its antigen is not known. Researchers divided each subset's genomic DNA evenly across several immunoSEQ plates. Generated by immunoSEQ multiplex PCR, the TCRdb table keeps only in-frame clones and is missing some. The sample gives about 1.1 million clones, around three quarters of which show up once; 0.52% is in the top ten. Sequencing input: memory CD4+ T cells from PBMCs. As to subset: CD45RA-negative fraction. The sequence came from a man between 18 and 35 years old in good health. Some clones in this sample may be carry-over from other donors' samples.

The CDR3 nucleotides read TGCGCCAGCAGCCAAGGGCGGGAGTCGGTGTACGAGCAGTACTTC. Translated: CASSQGRESVYEQYF. The V gene is TRBV4-1, the J gene TRBJ2-7; 7 bases are a match to TRBD2. This CDR3 region has 15 residues. Trimming removed 1 base from V and 4 bases from J; junction bases left unmatched: 7. Germline V gene lookup returns CDR1 MGHRA and CDR2 YSYEKL.